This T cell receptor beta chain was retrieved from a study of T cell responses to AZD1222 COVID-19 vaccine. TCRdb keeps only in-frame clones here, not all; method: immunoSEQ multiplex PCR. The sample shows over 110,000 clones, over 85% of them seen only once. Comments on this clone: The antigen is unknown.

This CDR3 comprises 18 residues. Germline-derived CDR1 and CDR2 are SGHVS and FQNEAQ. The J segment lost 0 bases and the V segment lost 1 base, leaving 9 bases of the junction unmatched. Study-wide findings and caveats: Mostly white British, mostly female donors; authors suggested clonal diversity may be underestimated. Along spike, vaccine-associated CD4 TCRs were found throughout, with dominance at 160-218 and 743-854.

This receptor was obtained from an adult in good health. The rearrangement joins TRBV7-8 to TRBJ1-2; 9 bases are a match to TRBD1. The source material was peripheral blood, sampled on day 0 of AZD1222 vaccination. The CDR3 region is CASSLGPLWTGANYGYTF. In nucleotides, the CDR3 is TGTGCCAGCAGCTTAGGACCACTATGGACAGGGGCTAACTATGGCTACACCTTC. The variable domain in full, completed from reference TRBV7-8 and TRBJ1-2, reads GAGVSQSPRYKVAKRGQDVALRCDPISGHVSLFWYQQALGQGPEFLTYFQNEAQLDKSGLPSDRFFAERPEGSVSTLKIQRTQQEDSAVYLCASSLGPLWTGANYGYTFGSGTRLTVV.